The clone carrying this T cell receptor (beta chain) was seen a few times. Its antigen is currently unknown. This entry comes from a study of T cell repertoires in cytomegalovirus infection. Study-wide context: CMV epitopes in the study were HLA-C-restricted (recently identified) and HLA-B-restricted (well studied). Public signatures in TCR beta pointed to CMV infection and matching HLA type.

Study-level points and caveats: Dominating the ex vivo response were HLA-C-restricted CMV-specific TCR beta clonotypes.

TCRdb passed the reads through MiXCR, listing each CDR3 protein once. Among roughly 860,000 distinct CDR3 sequences listed, over 25% were seen once. V lost 2 bases and J lost 0; bases outside the gene matches: 5. This CDR3 region has 17 residues. Germline V gene sequence: CDR1 SEHNR, CDR2 FQNEAQ (reference sequence). The genes are TRBV7-9 and TRBJ2-7; 12 bases map to TRBD2. The sample here was cultured CD8+ T cells from PBMCs, taken from culture after CMV antigen stimulation. The receptor comes from a human donor in good health (CMV status not recorded). Some clones in this sample may be carry-over from other donors' samples. The CDR3 DNA reads as TGTGCCAGCAGCTTAACTAGCGGGGGGTCGAACTCCTACGAGCAGTACTTC. Translation: CASSLTSGGSNSYEQYF.